This is a list of T cell receptor beta chains from one sample in a study of T cells in pancreatic ductal adenocarcinoma. The assay was immunoSEQ multiplex PCR, and TCRdb's table has in-frame clones only and misses some. Of about 31,000 clones detected, roughly nine tenths appear once; the ten largest clones hold 2.2%. The specimen was PBMCs. These receptors all stem from a human donor with pancreatic ductal adenocarcinoma. CDR3s include the opening cysteine and the closing phenylalanine or tryptophan. The order of the fields is V gene, J gene, CDR3 protein.

TRBV11-1	TRBJ2-5	CASSRGGQGGETQYF
TRBV5-5	TRBJ2-3	CASSFMPSGSKDTQYF
TRBV5-4	TRBJ2-3	CASSEGPNTDTQYF
TRBV7-3	TRBJ2-1	CASSQAGGGNEQFF
TRBV7-9	TRBJ1-2	CASSTPGTDDYGYTF
TRBV2	TRBJ2-1	CASSPIRDNEQFF
TRBV7-8	TRBJ1-2	CASSLAVRQAPSYGYTF
TRBV7-2	TRBJ2-1	CASSLAADRPSYNEQFF
TRBV28	TRBJ2-3	CAVGAESTDTQYF
TRBV14	TRBJ2-2	CASSQPLTGRLNTGELFF
TRBV30	TRBJ1-2	CAWSRGDGYTF
TRBV28	TRBJ2-2	CASSQDLNTGELFF
TRBV28	TRBJ1-3	CASSLPGTTIYF
TRBV7-8	TRBJ1-1	CASSLALGGGRTEAFF
TRBV2	TRBJ2-5	CASKEGGSGEETQYF
TRBV7-2	TRBJ2-3	CASSFRSGRDTQYF
TRBV15	TRBJ2-3	CATSRGRTDTQYF
TRBV28	TRBJ2-7	CASSVRDRGLEQYF
TRBV2	TRBJ2-2	CASTKDIGELFF
TRBV18	TRBJ1-2	CASSSGLQRDGYGYTF
TRBV10-3	TRBJ2-7	CASRTGAGEQYF
TRBV30	TRBJ2-1	CAWALGQRELREQFF
TRBV7-9	TRBJ2-1	CASSLTSPNEQFF
TRBV7-2	TRBJ1-1	CASSLFSPNDRMNTEAFF
TRBV28	TRBJ2-7	CASRPPSGHPYEQYF
TRBV5-1	TRBJ1-5	CASSPGGGYQPQHF
TRBV4-2	TRBJ2-7	CASSQEGTFGGAYEQYF
TRBV10-3	TRBJ1-4	CAISEYGRGNEKLFF